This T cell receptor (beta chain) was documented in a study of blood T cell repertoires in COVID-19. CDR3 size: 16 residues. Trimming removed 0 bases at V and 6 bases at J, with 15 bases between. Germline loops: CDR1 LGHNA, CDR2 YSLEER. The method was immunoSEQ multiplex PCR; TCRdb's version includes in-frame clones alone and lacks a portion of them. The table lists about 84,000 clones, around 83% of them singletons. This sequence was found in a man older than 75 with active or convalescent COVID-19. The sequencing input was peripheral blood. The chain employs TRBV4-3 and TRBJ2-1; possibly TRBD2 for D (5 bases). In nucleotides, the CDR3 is TGCGCCAGCAGCCAAGAACTTGTTGGACTCATCAATGAGCAGTTCTTC. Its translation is CASSQELVGLINEQFF.